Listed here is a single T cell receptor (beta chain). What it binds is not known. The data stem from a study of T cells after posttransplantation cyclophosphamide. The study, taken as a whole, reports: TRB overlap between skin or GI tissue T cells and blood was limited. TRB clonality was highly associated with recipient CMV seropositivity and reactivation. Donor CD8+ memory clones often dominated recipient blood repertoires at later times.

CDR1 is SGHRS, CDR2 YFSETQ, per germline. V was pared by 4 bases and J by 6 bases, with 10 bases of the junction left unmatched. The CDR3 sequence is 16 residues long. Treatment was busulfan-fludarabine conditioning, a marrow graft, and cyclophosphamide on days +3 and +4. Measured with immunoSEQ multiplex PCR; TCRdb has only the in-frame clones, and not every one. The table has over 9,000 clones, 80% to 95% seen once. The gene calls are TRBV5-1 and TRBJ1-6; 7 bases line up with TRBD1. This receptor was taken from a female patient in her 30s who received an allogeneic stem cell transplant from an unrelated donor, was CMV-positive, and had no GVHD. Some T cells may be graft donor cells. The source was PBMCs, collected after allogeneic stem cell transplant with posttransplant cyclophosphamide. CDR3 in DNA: TGCGCCAGCAGCGGGAAACAGGGGTCGATTAATTCACCCCTCCACTTT. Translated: CASSGKQGSINSPLHF.